This TCR beta chain was found in a study of blood T cell repertoires in COVID-19. Study summary: Sources were T cells, B-cell-depleted T cells, or PBMCs; the material itself was cDNA or gDNA.

Measured with immunoSEQ multiplex PCR; TCRdb has only the in-frame clones, and not every one. The sample shows about 99,000 clones, about four fifths of them seen only once. This CDR3 is 15 amino acids long. Looked up from germline, CDR1 is SGHNT and CDR2 is YENEEA. V shed 0 bases and J shed 8 bases, with 14 bases lying between them. The sequencing sample was made of peripheral blood. The chain is built from TRBV11-3 and TRBJ2-1, with a possible D match to TRBD2 (6 bases). This sequence originates from a woman older than 75 with active or convalescent COVID-19. CDR3 DNA: TGTGCCAGCAGCTTAGACGGGAGTGAGCAGGATGAGCAGTTCTTC. It codes for CASSLDGSEQDEQFF.